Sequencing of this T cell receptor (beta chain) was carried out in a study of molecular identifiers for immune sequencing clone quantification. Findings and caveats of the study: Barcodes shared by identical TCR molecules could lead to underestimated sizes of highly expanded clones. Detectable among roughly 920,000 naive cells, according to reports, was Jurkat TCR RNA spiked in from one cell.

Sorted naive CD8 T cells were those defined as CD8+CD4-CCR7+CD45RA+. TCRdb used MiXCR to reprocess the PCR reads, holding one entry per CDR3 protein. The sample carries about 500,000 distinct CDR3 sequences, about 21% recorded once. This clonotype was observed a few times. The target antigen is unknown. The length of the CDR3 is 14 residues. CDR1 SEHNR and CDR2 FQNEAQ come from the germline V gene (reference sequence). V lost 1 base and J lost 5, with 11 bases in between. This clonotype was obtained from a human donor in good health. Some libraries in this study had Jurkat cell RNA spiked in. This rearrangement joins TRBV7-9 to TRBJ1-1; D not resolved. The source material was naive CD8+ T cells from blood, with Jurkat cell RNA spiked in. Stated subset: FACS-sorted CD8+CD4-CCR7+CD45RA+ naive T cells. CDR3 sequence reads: CASSLVASGTEAFF. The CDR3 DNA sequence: TGTGCCAGCAGCTTAGTAGCATCGGGTACTGAAGCTTTCTTT.